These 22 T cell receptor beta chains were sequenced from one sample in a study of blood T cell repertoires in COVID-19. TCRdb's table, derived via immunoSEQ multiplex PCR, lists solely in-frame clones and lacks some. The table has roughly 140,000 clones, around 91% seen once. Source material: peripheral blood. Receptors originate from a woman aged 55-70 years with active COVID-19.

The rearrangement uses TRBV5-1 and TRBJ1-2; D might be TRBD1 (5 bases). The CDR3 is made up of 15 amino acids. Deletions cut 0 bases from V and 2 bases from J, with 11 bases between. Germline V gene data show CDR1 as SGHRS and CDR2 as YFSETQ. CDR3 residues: CASSLAGLTNYGYTF. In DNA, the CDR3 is TGCGCCAGCAGCTTGGCAGGGCTCACCAACTATGGCTACACCTTC.

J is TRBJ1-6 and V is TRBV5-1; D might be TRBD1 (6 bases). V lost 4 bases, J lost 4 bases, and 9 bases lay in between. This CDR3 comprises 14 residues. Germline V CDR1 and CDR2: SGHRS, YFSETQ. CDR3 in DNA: TGCGCCAGCAGCGTAGACAGGTATAATTCACCCCTCCACTTT. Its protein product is CASSVDRYNSPLHF.

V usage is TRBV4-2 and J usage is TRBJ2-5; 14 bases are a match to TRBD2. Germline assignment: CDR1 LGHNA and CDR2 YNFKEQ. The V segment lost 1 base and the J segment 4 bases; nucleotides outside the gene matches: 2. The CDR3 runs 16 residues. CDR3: CASSQAGTSGRETQYF. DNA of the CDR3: TGTGCCAGCAGCCAAGCCGGGACTAGCGGGAGAGAGACCCAGTACTTC.

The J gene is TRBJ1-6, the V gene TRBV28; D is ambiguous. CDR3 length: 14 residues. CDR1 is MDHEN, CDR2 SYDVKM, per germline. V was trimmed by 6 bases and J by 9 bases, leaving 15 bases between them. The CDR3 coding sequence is TGTGCCAGCAGCTTCTTAGTTGGTCTTTCACCCCTCCACTTT. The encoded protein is CASSFLVGLSPLHF.

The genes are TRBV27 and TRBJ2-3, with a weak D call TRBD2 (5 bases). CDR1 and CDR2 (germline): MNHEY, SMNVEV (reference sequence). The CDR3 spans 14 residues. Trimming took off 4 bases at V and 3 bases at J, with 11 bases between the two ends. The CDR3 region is CASSSGVSTDTQYF. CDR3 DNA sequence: TGTGCCAGCAGTTCCGGGGTATCGACAGATACGCAGTATTTT.

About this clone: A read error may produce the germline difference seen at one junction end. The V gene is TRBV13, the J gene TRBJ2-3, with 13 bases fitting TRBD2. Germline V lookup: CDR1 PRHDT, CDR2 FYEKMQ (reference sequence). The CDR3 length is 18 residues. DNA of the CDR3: TGTGCCAGCTGCTTTCGGACTAGCGGGGGCGGGGGCACAGATACGCAGTATTTT. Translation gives CASCFRTSGGGGTDTQYF.

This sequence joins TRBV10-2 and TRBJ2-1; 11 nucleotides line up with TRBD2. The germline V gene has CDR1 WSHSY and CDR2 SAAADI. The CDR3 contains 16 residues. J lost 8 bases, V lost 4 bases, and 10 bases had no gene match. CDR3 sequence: CASSVGTSGSLDEQFF. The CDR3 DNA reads TGCGCCAGCAGTGTCGGAACTAGCGGGAGCTTGGATGAGCAGTTCTTC.

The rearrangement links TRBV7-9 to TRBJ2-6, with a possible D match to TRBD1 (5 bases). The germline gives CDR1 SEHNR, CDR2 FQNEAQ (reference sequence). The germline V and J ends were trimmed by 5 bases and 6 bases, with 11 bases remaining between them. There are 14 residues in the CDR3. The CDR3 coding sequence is TGTGCCAGCAGCCCCAGGGTTTTGGCCAACGTCCTGACTTTC. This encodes CASSPRVLANVLTF. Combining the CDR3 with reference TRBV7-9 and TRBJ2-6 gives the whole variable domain DTGVSQNPRHKITKRGQNVTFRCDPISEHNRLYWYRQTLGQGPEFLTYFQNEAQLEKSRLLSDRFSAERPKGSFSTLEIQRTEQGDSAMYLCASSPRVLANVLTFGAGSRLTVL.

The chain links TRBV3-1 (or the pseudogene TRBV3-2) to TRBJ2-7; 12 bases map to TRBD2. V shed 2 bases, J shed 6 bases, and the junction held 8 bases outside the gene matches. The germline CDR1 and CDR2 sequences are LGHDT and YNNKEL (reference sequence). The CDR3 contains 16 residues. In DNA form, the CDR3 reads TGTGCCAGCAGCCAAAACCCGACTAGCGGGAGTGGCGAGCAGTACTTC. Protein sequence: CASSQNPTSGSGEQYF.

Here the CDR3 reads CASSDPGQSLLRQYF. CDR3 bases: TGTGCCAGCAGCGATCCGGGACAGTCTCTCCTGCGGCAGTACTTC. The V and J genes are TRBV6-2 or TRBV6-3 and TRBJ2-7; TRBD1 matches 7 bases. CDR1 MNHEY and CDR2 SVGEGT come from the germline V gene. V dropped 6 bases and J dropped 9; count of bases not matched to a gene: 17. The CDR3 has 15 amino acids.

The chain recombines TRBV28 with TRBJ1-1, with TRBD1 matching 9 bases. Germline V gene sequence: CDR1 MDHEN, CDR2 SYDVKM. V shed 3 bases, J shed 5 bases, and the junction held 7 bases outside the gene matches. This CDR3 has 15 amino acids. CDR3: CASSLGQGYRTEAFF. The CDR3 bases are TGTGCCAGCAGTTTGGGACAGGGATATCGTACTGAAGCTTTCTTT.

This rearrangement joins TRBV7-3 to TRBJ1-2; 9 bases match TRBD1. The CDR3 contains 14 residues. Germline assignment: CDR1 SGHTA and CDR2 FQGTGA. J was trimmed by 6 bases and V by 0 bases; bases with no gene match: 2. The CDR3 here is CASSLTRTGDGYTF. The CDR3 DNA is TGTGCCAGCAGCTTAACTAGGACAGGGGATGGCTACACCTTC.

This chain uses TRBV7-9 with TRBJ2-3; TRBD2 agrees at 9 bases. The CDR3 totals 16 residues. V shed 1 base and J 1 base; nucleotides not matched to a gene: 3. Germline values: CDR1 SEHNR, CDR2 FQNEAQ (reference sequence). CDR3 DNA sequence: TGTGCCAGCAGCTTAGTCATAGCGGGAGGCACAGATACGCAGTATTTT. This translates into CASSLVIAGGTDTQYF.

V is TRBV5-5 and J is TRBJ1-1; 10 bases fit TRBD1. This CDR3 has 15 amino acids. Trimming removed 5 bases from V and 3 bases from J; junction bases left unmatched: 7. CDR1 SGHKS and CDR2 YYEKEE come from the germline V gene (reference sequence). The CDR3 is CASSLQTGGHTEAFF. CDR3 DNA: TGTGCCAGCAGTCTTCAGACAGGGGGCCACACTGAAGCTTTCTTT.

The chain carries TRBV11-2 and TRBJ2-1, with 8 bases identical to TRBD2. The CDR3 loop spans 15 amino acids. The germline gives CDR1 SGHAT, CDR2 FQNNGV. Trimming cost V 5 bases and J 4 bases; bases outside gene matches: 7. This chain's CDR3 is CASSHPGLGYNEQFF. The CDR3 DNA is TGTGCCAGCAGCCACCCGGGACTAGGATACAATGAGCAGTTCTTC.

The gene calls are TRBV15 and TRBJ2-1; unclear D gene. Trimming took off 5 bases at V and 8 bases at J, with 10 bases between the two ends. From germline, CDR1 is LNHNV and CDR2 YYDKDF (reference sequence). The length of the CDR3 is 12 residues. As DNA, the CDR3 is TGTGCCACCAGCTCCTTACGGGATGAGCAGTTCTTC. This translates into CATSSLRDEQFF.

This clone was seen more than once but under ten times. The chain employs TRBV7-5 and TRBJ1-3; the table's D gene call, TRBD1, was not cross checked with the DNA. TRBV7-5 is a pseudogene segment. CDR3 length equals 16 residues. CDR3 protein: CVRSLWVGLSGNTIYF. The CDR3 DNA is TGTGTCAGAAGCTTATGGGTGGGGCTTTCGGGAAACACCATATATTTT.

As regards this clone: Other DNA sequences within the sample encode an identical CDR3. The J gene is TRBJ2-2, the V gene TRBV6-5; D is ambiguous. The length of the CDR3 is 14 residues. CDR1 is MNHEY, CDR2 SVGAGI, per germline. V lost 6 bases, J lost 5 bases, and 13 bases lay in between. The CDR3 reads CASSVQRGTGELFF. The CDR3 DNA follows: TGTGCCAGCAGCGTCCAGCGAGGAACCGGGGAGCTGTTTTTT.

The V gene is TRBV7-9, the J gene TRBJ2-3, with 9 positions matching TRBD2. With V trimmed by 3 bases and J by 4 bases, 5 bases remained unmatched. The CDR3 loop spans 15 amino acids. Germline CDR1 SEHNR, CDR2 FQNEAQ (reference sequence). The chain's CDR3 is CASSFWTSASDTQYF. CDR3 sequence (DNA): TGTGCCAGCAGCTTCTGGACTAGCGCTTCAGATACGCAGTATTTT.

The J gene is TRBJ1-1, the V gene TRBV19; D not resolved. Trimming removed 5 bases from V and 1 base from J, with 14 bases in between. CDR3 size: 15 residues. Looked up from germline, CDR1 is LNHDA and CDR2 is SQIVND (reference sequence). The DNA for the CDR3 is TGTGCCAGTAGTTCCAGGCCAACATCGAACACTGAAGCTTTCTTT. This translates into CASSSRPTSNTEAFF.

CDR3 in DNA: TGTGCCAGCAGCCAAGAGGAAACAGGGCGGTATGTGGGTAACTATGGCTACACCTTC. It is translated as CASSQEETGRYVGNYGYTF. The rearrangement uses TRBV3-1 (or the pseudogene TRBV3-2) and TRBJ1-2; the D gene is possibly TRBD1 (6 bases). From germline, CDR1 is LGHDT and CDR2 YNNKEL (reference sequence). The length of the CDR3 is 19 residues. Trimming took 0 bases from V and 1 from J, leaving 21 bases between them.

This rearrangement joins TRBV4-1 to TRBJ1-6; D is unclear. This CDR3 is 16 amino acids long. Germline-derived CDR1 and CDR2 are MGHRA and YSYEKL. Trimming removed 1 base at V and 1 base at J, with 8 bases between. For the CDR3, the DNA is TGCGCCAGCAGCCAAGGAGAGGGATCCTATAATTCACCCCTCCACTTT. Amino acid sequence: CASSQGEGSYNSPLHF.